This T cell receptor (beta chain) was sequenced in a study of cytomegalovirus exposure and HLA in healthy donors. Concerning this clone itself: Its antigen is not known.

This CDR3 is built from 14 residues. The ends were cut back, 6 bases at V and 0 bases at J, with 12 bases in the middle. In germline, CDR1 is SQVTM, CDR2 ANQGSEA. Study observations and caveats: Several of the most significant clusters appeared linked to common viral pathogens, based on a later analysis.

PCR involved 60 Vbeta and 13 Jbeta primers. Some clones are missing from TCRdb's copy, which holds only in-frame ones; the method was immunoSEQ multiplex PCR. Among almost 200,000 clones listed, around 80% were seen once. The sequencing sample was made of PBMCs. The V call is TRBV29-1, the J call TRBJ1-3; perhaps TRBD1 as D (5 bases). This receptor was taken from a man aged 25 to 45 in good health and CMV-seronegative. The chain's CDR3 is CSVRDSLSGNTIYF. CDR3 nucleotide sequence: TGCAGCGTACGAGACAGCCTCTCTGGAAACACCATATATTTT.